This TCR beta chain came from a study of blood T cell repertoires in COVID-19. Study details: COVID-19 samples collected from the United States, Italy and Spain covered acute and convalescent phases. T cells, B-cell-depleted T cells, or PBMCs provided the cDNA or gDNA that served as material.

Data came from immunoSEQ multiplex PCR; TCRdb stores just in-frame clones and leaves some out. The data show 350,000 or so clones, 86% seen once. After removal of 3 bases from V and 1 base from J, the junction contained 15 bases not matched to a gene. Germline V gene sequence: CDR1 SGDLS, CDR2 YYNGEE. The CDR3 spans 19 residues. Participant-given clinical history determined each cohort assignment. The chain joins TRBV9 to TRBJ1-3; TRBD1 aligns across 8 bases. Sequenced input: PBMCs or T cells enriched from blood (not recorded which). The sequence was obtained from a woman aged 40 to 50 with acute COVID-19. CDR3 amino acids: CASSARDRRTQGSGNTIYF. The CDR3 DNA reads TGTGCCAGCAGCGCCCGGGACAGGCGCACTCAAGGTTCTGGAAACACCATATATTTT. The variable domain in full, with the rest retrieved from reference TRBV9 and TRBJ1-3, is DSGVTQTPKHLITATGQRVTLRCSPRSGDLSVYWYQQSLDQGLQFLIQYYNGEERAKGNILERFSAQQFPDLHSELNLSSLELGDSALYFCASSARDRRTQGSGNTIYFGEGSWLTVV.